This T cell receptor (beta chain) was identified in a study of shared clonotypes between healthy human individuals. As for this clone: The junction differs from germline at one of its ends, possibly a read error.

The germline gives CDR1 GTSNPN, CDR2 SVGIG (reference sequence). The CDR3 has 12 amino acids. Deep level was the assay's run setting. The repertoire was sequenced with immunoSEQ multiplex PCR; TCRdb's copy has only in-frame clones and lacks some. The data show 2,500,000 or so clones, with roughly 92% seen just once and roughly 0.15% held by the top ten. The chain carries TRBV30 and TRBJ1-2; 8 bases agree with TRBD1. Sample: naive CD4+ T cells sorted from blood. Subset noted: CD45RA+ positively selected. The receptor was isolated from a man younger than 30 in good health. CDR3 region: CAWNPGADRAGF. The CDR3 region has the DNA TGTGCCTGGAACCCAGGGGCGGACAGGGCAGGCTTC.